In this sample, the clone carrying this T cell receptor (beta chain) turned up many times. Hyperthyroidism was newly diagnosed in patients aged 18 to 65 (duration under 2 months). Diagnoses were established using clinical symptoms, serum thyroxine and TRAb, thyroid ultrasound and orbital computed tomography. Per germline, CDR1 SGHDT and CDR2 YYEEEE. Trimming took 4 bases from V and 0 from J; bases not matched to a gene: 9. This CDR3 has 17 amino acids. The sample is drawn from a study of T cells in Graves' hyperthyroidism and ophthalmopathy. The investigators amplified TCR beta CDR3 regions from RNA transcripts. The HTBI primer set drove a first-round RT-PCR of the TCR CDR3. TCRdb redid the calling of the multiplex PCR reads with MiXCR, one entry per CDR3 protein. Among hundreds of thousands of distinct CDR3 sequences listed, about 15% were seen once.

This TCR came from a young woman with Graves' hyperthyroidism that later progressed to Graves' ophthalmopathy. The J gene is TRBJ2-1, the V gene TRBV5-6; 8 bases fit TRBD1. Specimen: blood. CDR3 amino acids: CASSVDRGTGSYNEQFF. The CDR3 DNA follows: TGTGCCAGCAGCGTGGACCGGGGGACAGGCTCCTACAATGAGCAGTTCTTC. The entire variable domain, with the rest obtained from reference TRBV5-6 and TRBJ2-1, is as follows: DAGVTQSPTHLIKTRGQQVTLRCSPKSGHDTVSWYQQALGQGPQFIFQYYEEEERQRGNFPDRFSGHQFPNYSSELNVNALLLGDSALYLCASSVDRGTGSYNEQFFGPGTRLTVL.